This T cell receptor beta chain is drawn from a study of blood T cell repertoires in COVID-19. This CDR3 region has 16 residues. The V gene end was trimmed by 5 bases and the J gene end by 5 bases; junction bases not matched to a gene: 13. Germline V gene sequence: CDR1 LGHDT, CDR2 YNNKEL (reference sequence). Assay used: immunoSEQ multiplex PCR; TCRdb lists only in-frame clones, some missing. Found here are 250,000 or so clones, 85% to 90% of them singletons; the top ten hold about 1.6%. The chain is built from TRBV3-1 (or the pseudogene TRBV3-2) and TRBJ2-5, with TRBD2 matching over 8 bases. The sequence was obtained from a middle-aged woman who had recovered from COVID-19. Sequenced: peripheral blood. Here the CDR3 reads CASSTRLALREETQYF. Here the CDR3 DNA reads TGTGCCAGCAGCACCCGACTAGCGCTGAGGGAGGAGACCCAGTACTTC.